This T cell receptor beta chain was found in a study of T cell repertoires in cytomegalovirus infection (dated by TCRdb to about 2019). For context, the study as a whole: Because public TCR beta signatures pointed to carriage of CMV infection together with the matching HLA type, the HLA type of each donor mattered for the analysis. General conclusions and limits of the study: In the ex vivo response, HLA-C-restricted CMV-specific TCR beta clonotypes were dominant, and in two of eight donors the single most frequent clonotype came from this HLA-C-restricted group. In both this cohort and an independent roughly 350-donor cohort, the cumulative frequency of public TCR beta family members distinguished carriers of CMV infection plus the relevant HLA type.

In the case of this clonotype: Its binding antigen is unknown. Given a much more abundant clone one base away, this may be a read error.

CDR1 and CDR2 are drawn from the germline V gene (reference sequence): LNHDA, SQIVND. Reading from cysteine to phenylalanine, the CDR3 counts 15 amino acids. The sequence is cut down to CDR3 DNA, 45 bases in frame from base 1. Sequenced using an Illumina HiSeq 1500. TCRdb took the public reads, trimmed them with fastp at Q25, ran MiXCR for clone calling and kept in-frame beta chains. CDR3 protein sequences are deduplicated, and each keeps its most common genes and DNA. Present in this sample are 480,000 or so distinct CDR3 sequences, 10% to 12% of which were seen just once. 10% of the sample rests with the top ten.

The TCR was taken from a human donor in good health (CMV status not recorded). Some clones in this sample may be carry-over from other donors' samples. The V and J segments used are TRBV19 and TRBJ2-2, with TRBD1 tentatively as D gene (6 bases match). Sequenced: PBMCs. The DNA reads as follows: TGTACCAGTAGTATCAGGACAGAGTTGACCGGGGAGCTGTTTTTT. This translates into CTSSIRTELTGELFF.